This is a list of T cell receptor beta chains from one sample in a study of blood T cell repertoires in COVID-19. The assay was immunoSEQ multiplex PCR, and TCRdb's table has in-frame clones only and misses some. The sample carries roughly 68,000 clones, roughly 90% recorded once. The material sequenced was peripheral blood. The receptors here all came from a man aged 40-49 years with COVID-19, enrolled during active disease. Both conserved end residues are part of each CDR3. Fields, in order: clone size, J gene, D gene, V gene, CDR3 length, CDR3 protein, CDR3 DNA. D genes are given only for firm matches. For some rows the clone size is stated as once, few or many, or as a class when expanded; others skip it.

size: once; J: TRBJ2-3; D: TRBD1; V: TRBV4-2; length: 16; CDR3: CASSRGQGPSTDTQYF; DNA: TGTGCCAGCAGCCGTGGACAGGGCCCTTCCACAGATACGCAGTATTTT
size: .; J: TRBJ2-7; D: TRBD1; V: TRBV18; length: 16; CDR3: CASSRNSGTGQYEQYF; DNA: TGTGCCAGCTCAAGAAACTCCGGGACAGGGCAATACGAGCAGTACTTC
size: .; J: TRBJ1-1; D: .; V: TRBV28; length: 13; CDR3: CASRSSGIPEAFF; DNA: TGTGCCAGCAGGTCTAGCGGGATCCCTGAAGCTTTCTTT
size: .; J: TRBJ2-3; D: .; V: TRBV5-1; length: 14; CDR3: CASSLAPSTDTQYF; DNA: TGCGCCAGCAGCTTGGCCCCTAGCACAGATACGCAGTATTTT
size: .; J: TRBJ1-1; D: .; V: TRBV3-1/TRBV3-2; length: 12; CDR3: CASSQEQAEAFF; DNA: TGTGCCAGCAGCCAAGAACAGGCTGAAGCTTTCTTT
size: once; J: TRBJ1-3; D: .; V: TRBV5-1; length: 14; CDR3: CASSIGGSGNTIYF; DNA: TGCGCCAGCAGCATTGGCGGGTCTGGAAACACCATATATTTT
size: .; J: TRBJ1-4; D: .; V: TRBV2; length: 15; CDR3: CASTPGDRLREKLFF; DNA: TGTGCCAGCACCCCAGGAGACAGGTTAAGAGAGAAACTGTTTTTT
size: once; J: TRBJ2-3; D: TRBD2; V: TRBV3-1/TRBV3-2; length: 17; CDR3: CASSPGTSGSSTDTQYF; DNA: TGTGCCAGCAGCCCCGGGACTAGCGGATCTAGCACAGATACGCAGTATTTT
size: .; J: TRBJ2-4; D: TRBD1; V: TRBV5-5; length: 13; CDR3: CASDPGTENIQYF; DNA: TGTGCCTCCGACCCCGGGACAGAAAACATTCAGTACTTC
size: once; J: TRBJ2-1; D: .; V: TRBV11-2; length: 16; CDR3: CASSFSPPSGSNEQFF; DNA: TGTGCCAGCAGCTTTTCCCCTCCGTCAGGGTCCAATGAGCAGTTCTTC
size: .; J: TRBJ2-1; D: TRBD1; V: TRBV7-9; length: 15; CDR3: CASSSTGTGYNEQFF; DNA: TGTGCCAGCAGCTCTACCGGGACAGGGTACAATGAGCAGTTCTTC
size: .; J: TRBJ1-3; D: TRBD1; V: TRBV11-2; length: 16; CDR3: CASSTGDRASANTIYF; DNA: TGTGCCAGCAGCACCGGCGACAGGGCCTCAGCGAACACCATATATTTT
size: .; J: TRBJ2-7; D: .; V: TRBV5-1; length: 12; CDR3: CASSPQGYEQYF; DNA: TGCGCCAGCAGCCCGCAGGGGTACGAGCAGTACTTC
size: once; J: TRBJ1-6; D: .; V: TRBV2; length: 15; CDR3: CASSDQAAGRSPLHF; DNA: TGTGCCAGCAGTGACCAGGCGGCCGGGAGGTCACCCCTCCACTTT
size: .; J: TRBJ1-1; D: .; V: TRBV7-9; length: 13; CDR3: CASNPTGSTEAFF; DNA: TGTGCCAGCAACCCGACGGGGAGCACTGAAGCTTTCTTT
size: .; J: TRBJ1-1; D: .; V: TRBV19; length: 14; CDR3: CATTLDSAQTEAFF; DNA: TGTGCCACGACCCTGGACAGCGCTCAGACTGAAGCTTTCTTT
size: .; J: TRBJ1-1; D: .; V: TRBV6-4; length: 12; CDR3: CASSSVNTEAFF; DNA: TGTGCCAGCAGTTCGGTGAACACTGAAGCTTTCTTT
size: .; J: TRBJ2-2; D: .; V: TRBV4-2; length: 15; CDR3: CASSQGGHPNGELFF; DNA: TGTGCCAGCAGCCAAGGTGGACATCCTAACGGGGAGCTGTTTTTT
size: .; J: TRBJ2-3; D: .; V: TRBV5-1; length: 15; CDR3: CASSSGGQRTDTQYF; DNA: TGCGCCAGCAGTTCCGGGGGACAGCGCACAGATACGCAGTATTTT
size: .; J: TRBJ2-2; D: .; V: TRBV23-1; length: 18; CDR3: CAGNEVPWQGRDTGELFF; DNA: TGCGCCGGAAACGAAGTCCCTTGGCAGGGGCGAGACACCGGGGAGCTGTTTTTT
size: .; J: TRBJ1-5; D: .; V: TRBV7-2; length: 13; CDR3: CASSFQGNQPQHF; DNA: TGTGCCAGCAGCTTCCAGGGGAATCAGCCCCAGCATTTT
size: .; J: TRBJ2-1; D: TRBD2; V: TRBV27; length: 16; CDR3: CASSLSSGGSYNEQFF; DNA: TGTGCCAGCAGTTTAAGTAGCGGGGGCTCCTACAATGAGCAGTTCTTC
size: .; J: TRBJ1-1; D: TRBD1; V: TRBV27; length: 14; CDR3: CASSLSPLQGEAFF; DNA: TGTGCCAGCAGTTTATCCCCCCTACAGGGGGAAGCTTTCTTT
size: .; J: TRBJ1-1; D: .; V: TRBV3-1/TRBV3-2; length: 16; CDR3: CASSPLLTGRGTEAFF; DNA: TGTGCCAGCAGCCCGCTCTTGACAGGCCGGGGTACTGAAGCTTTCTTT
size: .; J: TRBJ1-5; D: .; V: TRBV30; length: 13; CDR3: CAWSRSRDQPQHF; DNA: TGTGCCTGGAGTCGATCCCGAGATCAGCCCCAGCATTTT
size: .; J: TRBJ1-5; D: .; V: TRBV30; length: 14; CDR3: CAWSLYSGNQPQHF; DNA: TGTGCCTGGAGCCTTTATTCGGGCAATCAGCCCCAGCATTTT
size: once; J: TRBJ2-1; D: TRBD2; V: TRBV7-2; length: 16; CDR3: CASSEGLAGGYNEQFF; DNA: TGTGCCAGCAGCGAAGGACTAGCGGGGGGCTACAATGAGCAGTTCTTC
size: .; J: TRBJ2-3; D: .; V: TRBV28; length: 12; CDR3: CASMRDTDTQYF; DNA: TGTGCCAGCATGAGGGATACAGATACGCAGTATTTT
size: .; J: TRBJ2-3; D: TRBD2; V: TRBV29-1; length: 16; CDR3: CSVGAGGHPPTDTQYF; DNA: TGCAGCGTGGGGGCGGGAGGGCATCCGCCCACAGATACGCAGTATTTT
size: .; J: TRBJ1-1; D: .; V: TRBV9; length: 16; CDR3: CASSVEADPTVTEAFF; DNA: TGTGCCAGCAGCGTAGAGGCGGATCCTACGGTCACTGAAGCTTTCTTT
size: .; J: TRBJ2-5; D: TRBD2; V: TRBV3-1/TRBV3-2; length: 13; CDR3: CASSFGTSETQYF; DNA: TGTGCCAGCAGCTTTGGGACTAGCGAGACCCAGTACTTC
size: .; J: TRBJ1-2; D: TRBD1; V: TRBV5-5; length: 14; CDR3: CASSARDRDYGYTF; DNA: TGTGCCAGCAGCGCCCGGGACAGGGACTATGGCTACACCTTC
size: .; J: TRBJ2-5; D: TRBD2; V: TRBV4-2; length: 17; CDR3: CASSQVNSGVTQETQYF; DNA: TGTGCCAGCAGCCAAGTGAATAGCGGGGTAACCCAAGAGACCCAGTACTTC
size: once; J: TRBJ2-7; D: .; V: TRBV5-1; length: 12; CDR3: CASSLGGGDGNF; DNA: TGCGCCAGCAGCTTGGGGGGAGGAGACGGTAACTTC
size: .; J: TRBJ2-1; D: .; V: TRBV14; length: 16; CDR3: CASSPLGGTSYNEQFF; DNA: TGTGCCAGCAGCCCCCTTGGGGGGACTTCCTACAATGAGCAGTTCTTC
size: .; J: TRBJ1-4; D: TRBD1; V: TRBV27; length: 14; CDR3: CASSLWGQGQKLFF; DNA: TGTGCCAGCAGTTTATGGGGACAGGGTCAAAAACTGTTTTTT
size: .; J: TRBJ2-2; D: .; V: TRBV9; length: 16; CDR3: CASSVAGSSNTGELFF; DNA: TGTGCCAGCAGCGTAGCGGGGTCAAGCAACACCGGGGAGCTGTTTTTT
size: .; J: TRBJ2-7; D: .; V: TRBV5-1; length: 14; CDR3: CASSSGTPNYEQYF; DNA: TGCGCCAGCAGCTCCGGGACACCCAACTACGAGCAGTACTTC
size: .; J: TRBJ2-1; D: TRBD2; V: TRBV7-2; length: 14; CDR3: CASSTGGAPNEQFF; DNA: TGTGCCAGCAGCACCGGGGGGGCGCCTAATGAGCAGTTCTTC
size: .; J: TRBJ1-2; D: .; V: TRBV12-3/TRBV12-4; length: 12; CDR3: CASSPDTYGYTF; DNA: TGTGCCAGCAGTCCAGACACCTATGGCTACACCTTC
size: .; J: TRBJ2-6; D: .; V: TRBV10-3; length: 15; CDR3: CATQRGYSGANVLTF; DNA: TGTGCCACCCAAAGGGGGTACTCTGGGGCCAACGTCCTGACTTTC
size: .; J: TRBJ1-5; D: .; V: TRBV28; length: 15; CDR3: CASSPGGGDNQPQHF; DNA: TGTGCCAGCAGCCCGGGGGGGGGCGACAATCAGCCCCAGCATTTT
size: once; J: TRBJ2-2; D: TRBD2; V: TRBV5-1; length: 15; CDR3: CASRIAGVNTGELFF; DNA: TGCGCCAGCAGAATAGCGGGGGTGAACACCGGGGAGCTGTTTTTT
size: .; J: TRBJ2-1; D: TRBD2; V: TRBV30; length: 15; CDR3: CAWSTAGGDYNEQFF; DNA: TGTGCCTGGAGTACGGCGGGGGGGGATTACAATGAGCAGTTCTTC
size: .; J: TRBJ2-7; D: TRBD2; V: TRBV7-2; length: 17; CDR3: CASSLVGASGVSYEQYF; DNA: TGTGCCAGCAGCTTAGTAGGTGCCAGCGGGGTCTCCTACGAGCAGTACTTC
size: once; J: TRBJ2-3; D: TRBD1; V: TRBV5-1; length: 16; CDR3: CASSTGQGASTDTQYF; DNA: TGCGCCAGCAGCACGGGACAGGGGGCAAGCACAGATACGCAGTATTTT